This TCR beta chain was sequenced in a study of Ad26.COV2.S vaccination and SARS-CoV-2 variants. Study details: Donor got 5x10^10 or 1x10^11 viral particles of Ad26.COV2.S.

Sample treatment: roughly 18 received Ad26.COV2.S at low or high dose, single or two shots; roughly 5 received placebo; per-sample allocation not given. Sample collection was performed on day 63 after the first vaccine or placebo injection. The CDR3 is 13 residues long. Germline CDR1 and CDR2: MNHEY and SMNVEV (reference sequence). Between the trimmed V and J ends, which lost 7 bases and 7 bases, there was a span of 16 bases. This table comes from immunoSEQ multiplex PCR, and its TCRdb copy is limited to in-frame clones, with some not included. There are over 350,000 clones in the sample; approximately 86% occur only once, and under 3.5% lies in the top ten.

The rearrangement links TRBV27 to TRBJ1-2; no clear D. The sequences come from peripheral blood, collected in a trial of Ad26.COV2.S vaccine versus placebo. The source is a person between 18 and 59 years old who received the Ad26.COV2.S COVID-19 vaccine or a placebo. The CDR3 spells CASTPSLGRGYTF. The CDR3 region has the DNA TGTGCCAGCACCCCTAGTCTAGGACGTGGCTACACCTTC.